Many counts were recorded for the clone carrying this TCR beta chain. Its antigen is unknown. The sample belongs to a study of metastatic and nonmetastatic thyroid tumors. Overall study context: Comparison of repertoires was carried out across blood and tumor or nodule tissue from malignant and benign thyroid patients.

TCRdb re-called clones from the PCR reads using MiXCR. There are roughly 36,000 clones in the sample; around 26% occur only once, and roughly a tenth lies in the top ten. General study findings and limits: Malignant thyroid tumors reportedly had TCR beta diversity that was significantly higher than in benign nodules, in blood and tumor.

None of the patients had undergone any treatment ahead of thyroid surgery. Germline CDR1 reads SEHNR; CDR2 reads FQNEAQ (reference sequence). This CDR3 is built from 14 residues. The V and J ends lost 5 bases and 5 bases, in that order; junction bases with no gene match: 8. The sequenced sample was blood. The chain links TRBV7-9 to TRBJ1-2, with 7 bases aligning to TRBD1. The sequence was collected from a female donor with papillary thyroid cancer or a benign thyroid nodule (not recorded which). Some clones in this sample may be carry-over from other donors' samples. The CDR3 loop is CASSRRGQSYGYTF. CDR3 nucleotide sequence: TGTGCCAGCAGCCGGAGGGGACAGTCTTATGGCTACACCTTC.